The sequence of this TCR beta chain was determined in a study of high-grade serous ovarian cancer treatment subgroups. Overall study: Mean per sample: around 14,000 reads, about 7,000 unique TCR beta rearrangements.

The tumor samples were collected prior to definitive surgery or chemotherapy. With respect to this clone: Its antigen is currently unknown.

General study results and limits: TCR clonal relatedness correlated positively with neoantigen level. These tumor repertoires lack spatial information from bulk sequencing. Tumors within one patient showed repertoire similarity of 0.11 to 0.79.

Only in-frame clones appear in the TCRdb table, and some are missing; sequencing was by immunoSEQ multiplex PCR. The sample carries some 40,000 clones, around three quarters recorded once. The receptor was isolated from a human donor with high-grade serous ovarian cancer. The sequencing sample was made of tumor tissue.

Here the CDR3 reads CASSLAGGGSNQPQHF. The CDR3 DNA reads TGTGCCAGCAGCTTAGCAGGGGGCGGGAGCAATCAGCCCCAGCATTTT. The chain recombines TRBV7-2 with TRBJ1-5; 7 bases fit TRBD1. The CDR3 runs 16 residues. The junction had 3 bases not matched to a gene; V was cut back by 0 bases and J by 1 base. Germline V gene lookup returns CDR1 SGHTA and CDR2 FQGNSA. Full variable domain (outside the CDR3, taken from reference TRBV7-2 and TRBJ1-5): GAGVSQSPSNKVTEKGKDVELRCDPISGHTALYWYRQSLGQGLEFLIYFQGNSAPDKSGLPSDRFSAERTGGSVSTLTIQRTQQEDSAVYLCASSLAGGGSNQPQHFGDGTRLSIL.